These 22 T cell receptor beta chains were all obtained from the same sample, sequenced in a study of spatial heterogeneity in lung cancer. Study findings and constraints: It was found that expanded intratumoral alpha and beta TCR counts tracked tumor mutation counts.

Time point of the sample: sample taken at primary tumor resection. TCRdb itself ran the 5' RACE reads through MiXCR, one entry per CDR3 protein. The data show approximately 8,000 distinct CDR3 sequences, 9.6% seen once. Antigen specificity for these receptors is unknown. Sequencing was performed on lung tumor tissue, taken at surgery. The receptors derive from a male donor with early-stage non-small cell lung cancer.

This clonotype was found many times. This rearrangement joins TRBV2 to TRBJ2-4; D remains ambiguous. V gave up 1 base and J gave up 9 bases, with 4 bases separating them. CDR1 SNHLY and CDR2 FYNNEI come from the germline V gene. This CDR3 spans 11 amino acids. The CDR3 DNA follows: TGTGCCAGCAGTGAAGGGGGCATTCAGTACTTC. As protein: CASSEGGIQYF.

This clonotype was seen at least ten times. In DNA, the CDR3 is TGTGCCAGCAGCCAAGGCAGATTTAGCAATCAGCCCCAGCATTTT. This sequence encodes CASSQGRFSNQPQHF. The genes are TRBV3-1 and TRBJ1-5; D not resolved. V was cut by 1 base and J by 0 bases, with 7 bases left in between. Germline V gene data show CDR1 as LGHDT and CDR2 as YNNKEL (reference sequence). CDR3 length: 15 amino acids.

At least ten counts were recorded for this clonotype. The V gene is TRBV6-5, the J gene TRBJ2-3, with 9 positions matching TRBD2. The germline gives CDR1 MNHEY, CDR2 SVGAGI. This CDR3 spans 13 amino acids. The V segment lost 7 bases and the J segment 3 bases; nucleotides outside the gene matches: 2. The CDR3 sequence: CASTGLATDTQYF. CDR3 nucleotide sequence: TGTGCCAGCACCGGACTAGCGACAGATACGCAGTATTTT.

This clonotype came up many times. The rearrangement joins TRBV19 to TRBJ1-5; tentative D call: TRBD1 (5 bases). Germline V CDR1 and CDR2: LNHDA, SQIVND (reference sequence). V gave up 9 bases and J gave up 4 bases, with 16 bases separating them. The CDR3 sequence is 14 residues long. CDR3 region: CASADSYRNQPQHF. The CDR3, as DNA: TGTGCCAGCGCAGACAGTTACCGAAATCAGCCCCAGCATTTT.

This clonotype was counted ten times or more. CDR3 sequence (DNA): TGTGCCAGCAGCTTGGCGGGAGGAATCAATGAGCAGTTCTTC. The encoded protein is CASSLAGGINEQFF. This rearrangement joins TRBV7-9 to TRBJ2-1, with 8 positions matching TRBD2. Germline values: CDR1 SEHNR, CDR2 FQNEAQ (reference sequence). The J segment lost 6 bases and the V segment lost 3 bases, leaving 4 bases of the junction unmatched. This CDR3 contains 14 residues.

The table lists this clonotype with a few counts. The gene calls are TRBV29-1 and TRBJ2-3; possibly TRBD1 for D (5 bases). V lost 7 bases and J lost 4, with 9 bases in between. The CDR3 totals 11 residues. The germline V gene encodes CDR1 SQVTM and CDR2 ANQGSEA. The CDR3 reads CSGGQPDTQYF. CDR3 DNA: TGCAGCGGAGGACAACCAGATACGCAGTATTTT.

This clonotype is judged medium-sized. The gene calls are TRBV2 and TRBJ2-3, with TRBD2 identical over 10 bases. Germline loops: CDR1 SNHLY, CDR2 FYNNEI. V lost 6 bases to trimming and J lost 1 base; unmatched junction nucleotides: 4. The CDR3 spans 15 residues. The CDR3 DNA sequence: TGTGCCAGCAGGACCGGGACTAGCGGCACAGATACGCAGTATTTT. Residues: CASRTGTSGTDTQYF.

This clonotype was observed a handful of times. The CDR3 nucleotides read TGCAGCGTTGAGGGATCGGACGGAGTTAGCACAGATACGCAGTATTTT. Translating gives CSVEGSDGVSTDTQYF. V gene TRBV29-1 combines with J gene TRBJ2-3; D gene unclear. Per germline, CDR1 SQVTM and CDR2 ANQGSEA. This CDR3 region has 16 residues. Trimming removed 3 bases from V and 0 bases from J, with 16 bases in between.

This clonotype was counted ten times or more. The chain links TRBV20-1 to TRBJ1-5, with D uncertain. CDR1 and CDR2 from the germline V gene are DFQATT and SNEGSKA (reference sequence). The CDR3 consists of 16 residues. Trimming stripped 0 bases from V and 4 bases from J, with 16 bases between. CDR3 sequence (DNA): TGCAGTGCTAGAGATAAGGGAGTGGGAGCAAATCAGCCCCAGCATTTT. This encodes CSARDKGVGANQPQHF.

Ten or more counts support this clonotype. The chain employs TRBV28 and TRBJ1-1; TRBD1 agrees at 7 bases. After removal of 3 bases from V and 5 bases from J, the junction contained 6 bases not matched to a gene. This CDR3 comprises 14 residues. Germline CDR1 MDHEN, CDR2 SYDVKM. CDR3 amino acids: CASSFDRVDTEAFF. Here the CDR3 DNA reads TGTGCCAGCAGTTTCGACAGGGTAGATACTGAAGCTTTCTTT.

This clonotype was found many times. The J gene is TRBJ2-3, the V gene TRBV5-1; 8 nucleotides line up with TRBD2. The CDR3 loop spans 15 amino acids. Germline values: CDR1 SGHRS, CDR2 YFSETQ. V was clipped by 5 bases and J by 2 bases; unmatched bases: 7. The CDR3 region is CASSKSGGITDTQYF. In DNA, the CDR3 is TGCGCCAGCAGTAAGAGCGGGGGCATCACAGATACGCAGTATTTT.

The V and J genes are TRBV25-1 and TRBJ1-4; 9 bases are a match to TRBD1. Looked up from germline, CDR1 is MGHDK and CDR2 is SYGVNS. The length of the CDR3 is 16 residues. V was pared by 3 bases and J by 6 bases, with 8 bases of the junction left unmatched. The CDR3 here is CASSDGRDRVDEKLFF. CDR3 nucleotide sequence: TGTGCCAGCAGTGATGGGAGGGACAGGGTGGATGAAAAACTGTTTTTT. The whole variable domain, remainder taken from reference TRBV25-1 and TRBJ1-4, is EADIYQTPRYLVIGTGKKITLECSQTMGHDKMYWYQQDPGMELHLIHYSYGVNSTEKGDLSSESTVSRIRTEHFPLTLESARPSHTSQYLCASSDGRDRVDEKLFFGSGTQLSVL.

This clonotype counts as large. J is TRBJ1-5 and V is TRBV15; D perhaps matches TRBD1 (5 bases). V lost 3 bases and J 0 bases, leaving 15 bases between the germline ends. Looked up from germline, CDR1 is LNHNV and CDR2 is YYDKDF (reference sequence). The length of the CDR3 is 17 residues. The CDR3 sequence is CATSRGFGQNSNQPQHF. The DNA for the CDR3 is TGTGCCACCAGCAGGGGCTTCGGACAAAATAGCAATCAGCCCCAGCATTTT.

This clonotype was seen many times. For the CDR3, the DNA is TGTGCCAGCAGCTTAGACCACAGGGTCTATGGCTACACCTTC. As protein: CASSLDHRVYGYTF. The chain recombines TRBV7-8 with TRBJ1-2, with a possible D match to TRBD1 (6 bases). Germline-derived CDR1 and CDR2 are SGHVS and FQNEAQ. The V end was cut by 1 base, the J end by 4 bases, with 10 bases between. This CDR3 has 14 amino acids. Full variable domain (missing parts from reference TRBV7-8 and TRBJ1-2): GAGVSQSPRYKVAKRGQDVALRCDPISGHVSLFWYQQALGQGPEFLTYFQNEAQLDKSGLPSDRFFAERPEGSVSTLKIQRTQQEDSAVYLCASSLDHRVYGYTFGSGTRLTVV.

This clonotype is termed medium-sized. This chain joins TRBV9 and TRBJ2-1; D remains ambiguous. Germline loops: CDR1 SGDLS, CDR2 YYNGEE. The CDR3 covers 13 residues. V was cut by 5 bases and J by 0 bases, with 6 bases left in between. The CDR3 is CASSVDSYNEQFF. In DNA form, the CDR3 reads TGTGCCAGCAGTGTGGACTCCTACAATGAGCAGTTCTTC.

At least ten counts were recorded for this clonotype. The chain uses TRBV12-3 or TRBV12-4 and TRBJ1-2; D gene unclear. The ends were cut back, 1 base at V and 4 bases at J, with 10 bases in the middle. This CDR3 contains 14 residues. This CDR3 is CASSLDGFGYGYTF. The CDR3 DNA follows: TGTGCCAGCAGTTTAGACGGGTTCGGCTATGGCTACACCTTC.

This clonotype was counted at least ten times. The V call is TRBV5-4, the J call TRBJ1-2, with no clear D. V was pared by 0 bases and J by 4 bases, with 10 bases between. Germline V lookup: CDR1 SGHNT, CDR2 YYREEE (reference sequence). The CDR3 loop spans 14 amino acids. The CDR3 nucleotides read TGTGCCAGCAGCTTGGACTCAGCCTCCTATGGCTACACCTTC. Protein product: CASSLDSASYGYTF. Full variable domain (outside the CDR3, taken from reference TRBV5-4 and TRBJ1-2): ETGVTQSPTHLIKTRGQQVTLRCSSQSGHNTVSWYQQALGQGPQFIFQYYREEENGRGNFPPRFSGLQFPNYSSELNVNALELDDSALYLCASSLDSASYGYTFGSGTRLTVV.

This clonotype has a count of ten or more. The CDR3 DNA sequence: TGCGCCAGCAGCTTAGGACAGGGGGCTGGTACTGAAGCTTTCTTT. It encodes CASSLGQGAGTEAFF. This chain links TRBV5-1 with TRBJ1-1; 11 nucleotides align to TRBD1. V lost 2 bases to trimming and J lost 5 bases; unmatched junction nucleotides: 5. Per the germline V gene, CDR1 is SGHRS and CDR2 is YFSETQ. The CDR3 contains 15 residues.

By share of the sample, this clonotype is medium-sized. V and J are TRBV27 and TRBJ2-1, with D unresolved. The germline V and J ends were trimmed by 7 bases and 10 bases, with 17 bases remaining between them. This CDR3 is built from 13 residues. Germline CDR1 MNHEY, CDR2 SMNVEV (reference sequence). This CDR3 reads CASNSVLSWEQFF. The CDR3 nucleotides read TGTGCCAGCAACTCGGTATTGTCGTGGGAGCAGTTCTTC.

This clonotype was seen at least ten times. V and J are TRBV11-2 and TRBJ2-3; 9 bases match TRBD2. Trimming at V came to 5 bases and at J to 1 base, leaving 10 bases not matched to a gene. There are 17 residues in the CDR3. Looked up from germline, CDR1 is SGHAT and CDR2 is FQNNGV. The DNA for the CDR3 is TGTGCCAGCAGCCGCCTAGCGGGATTGGGACGCACAGATACGCAGTATTTT. Its translation is CASSRLAGLGRTDTQYF.

This clonotype has at least ten counts. V and J are TRBV5-1 and TRBJ1-4; D call uncertain. Trimming took 4 bases from V and 1 from J, leaving 11 bases between them. The length of the CDR3 is 15 residues. Germline V lookup: CDR1 SGHRS, CDR2 YFSETQ. The CDR3 DNA is TGCGCCAGCAGCACCGGGAGTCTAACTAATGAAAAACTGTTTTTT. Encoded protein: CASSTGSLTNEKLFF.

The chain employs TRBV27 and TRBJ2-7; D ambiguous. Trimming pared 4 bases from V and 2 bases from J, leaving 18 bases between. CDR1 is MNHEY, CDR2 SMNVEV, per germline (reference sequence). The CDR3 has 16 residues. The CDR3 is CASSSLGVRHTYEQYF. In DNA form, the CDR3 reads TGTGCCAGCAGTTCCCTAGGTGTGAGACACACCTACGAGCAGTACTTC.